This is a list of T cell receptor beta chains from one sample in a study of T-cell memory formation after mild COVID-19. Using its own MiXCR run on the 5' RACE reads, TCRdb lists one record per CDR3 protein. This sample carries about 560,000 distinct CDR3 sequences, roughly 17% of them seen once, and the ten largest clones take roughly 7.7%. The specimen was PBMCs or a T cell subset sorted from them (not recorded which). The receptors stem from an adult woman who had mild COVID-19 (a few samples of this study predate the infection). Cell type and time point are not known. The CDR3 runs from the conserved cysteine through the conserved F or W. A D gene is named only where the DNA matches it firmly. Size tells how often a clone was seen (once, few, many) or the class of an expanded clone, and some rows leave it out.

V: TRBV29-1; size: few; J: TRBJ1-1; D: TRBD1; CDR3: CSVADIQGADTEAFF; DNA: TGCAGCGTTGCCGACATACAGGGGGCGGACACTGAAGCTTTCTTT
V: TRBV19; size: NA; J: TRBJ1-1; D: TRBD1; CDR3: CASNPGQDTEAFF; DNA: TGTGCCAGTAACCCGGGACAGGACACTGAAGCTTTCTTT
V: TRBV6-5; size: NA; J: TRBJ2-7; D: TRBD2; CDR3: CASSYSAGVVYEQYF; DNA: TGTGCCAGCAGTTACTCCGCGGGGGTTGTCTACGAGCAGTACTTC
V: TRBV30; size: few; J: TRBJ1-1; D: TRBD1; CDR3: CAWSYLRDRAEAFF; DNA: TGTGCCTGGAGTTACCTCCGGGACAGGGCTGAAGCTTTCTTT
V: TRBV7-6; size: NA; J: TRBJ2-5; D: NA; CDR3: CASSPSGTETQYF; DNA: TGTGCCAGCAGCCCTTCTGGGACGGAGACCCAGTACTTC
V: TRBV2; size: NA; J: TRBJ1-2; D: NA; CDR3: CASAGDRPLGYGYTF; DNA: TGTGCCAGCGCCGGGGACCGACCACTCGGCTATGGCTACACCTTC
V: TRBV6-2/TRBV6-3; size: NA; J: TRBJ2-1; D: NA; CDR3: CASSYSGGVGNEQFF; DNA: TGTGCCAGCAGTTACTCTGGCGGGGTAGGGAATGAGCAGTTCTTC
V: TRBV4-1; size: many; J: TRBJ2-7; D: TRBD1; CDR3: CASSQGQGPRYEQYF; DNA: TGCGCCAGCAGCCAAGGACAGGGTCCCCGATACGAGCAGTACTTC
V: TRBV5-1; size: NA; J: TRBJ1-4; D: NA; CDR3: CASSFVPTNEKLFF; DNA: TGCGCCAGCAGCTTCGTACCAACTAATGAAAAACTGTTTTTT
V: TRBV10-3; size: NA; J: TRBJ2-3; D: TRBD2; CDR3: CAISATLLAGAPDTQYF; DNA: TGTGCCATCAGCGCAACTTTACTAGCGGGAGCCCCAGATACGCAGTATTTT
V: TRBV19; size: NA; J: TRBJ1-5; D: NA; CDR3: CASSIPQAGQGQPQHF; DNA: TGTGCCAGTAGTATCCCTCAGGCAGGCCAAGGTCAGCCCCAGCATTTT
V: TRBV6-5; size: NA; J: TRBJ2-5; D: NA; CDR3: CASSRSRETETQYF; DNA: TGTGCCAGCAGTCGCAGTAGGGAAACAGAGACCCAGTACTTC
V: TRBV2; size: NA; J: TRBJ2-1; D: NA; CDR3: CASFARDFTNEQFF; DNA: TGTGCCAGCTTCGCCCGGGACTTCACCAATGAGCAGTTCTTC
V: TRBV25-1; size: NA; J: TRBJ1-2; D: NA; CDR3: CASSEGGGVSGYTF; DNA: TGTGCCAGCAGTGAAGGCGGGGGCGTAAGTGGCTACACCTTC
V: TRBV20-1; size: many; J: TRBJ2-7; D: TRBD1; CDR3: CSADREGNEQYF; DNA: TGCAGTGCTGACAGGGAAGGGAACGAGCAGTACTTC
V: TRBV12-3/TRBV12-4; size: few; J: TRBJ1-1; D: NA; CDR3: CASSLLIRSEAFF; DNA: TGTGCCAGCAGTCTTCTAATTCGGTCTGAAGCTTTCTTT
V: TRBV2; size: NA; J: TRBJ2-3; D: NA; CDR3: CASSGPSTDTQYF; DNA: TGTGCCAGCAGTGGACCGAGCACAGATACGCAGTATTTT
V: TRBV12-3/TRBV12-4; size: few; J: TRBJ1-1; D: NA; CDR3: CASSFEWSTEAFF; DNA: TGTGCCAGCAGTTTTGAGTGGTCCACTGAAGCTTTCTTT
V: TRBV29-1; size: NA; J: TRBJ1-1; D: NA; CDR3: CSVGQGEVGTEAFF; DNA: TGCAGCGTTGGGCAAGGGGAGGTGGGCACTGAAGCTTTCTTT
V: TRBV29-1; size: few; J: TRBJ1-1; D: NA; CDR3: CSVAGIGGTDTEAFF; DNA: TGCAGCGTTGCGGGGATCGGAGGAACAGACACTGAAGCTTTCTTT
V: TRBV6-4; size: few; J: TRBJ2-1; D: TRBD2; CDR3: CASSGLAGSWEQFF; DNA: TGTGCCAGCTCGGGACTAGCGGGATCATGGGAGCAGTTCTTC
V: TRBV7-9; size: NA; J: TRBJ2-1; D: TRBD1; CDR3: CASSHLRTGVDNEQFF; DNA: TGTGCCAGCAGCCACCTCCGGACAGGGGTAGACAATGAGCAGTTCTTC
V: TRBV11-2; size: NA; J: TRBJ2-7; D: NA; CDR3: CASSFFLGVYEQYF; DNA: TGTGCCAGCAGCTTTTTCCTGGGGGTCTACGAGCAGTACTTC
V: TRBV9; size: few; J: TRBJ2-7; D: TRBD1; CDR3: CASSPRTGKGSSEQYF; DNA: TGTGCCAGCAGCCCCCGGACAGGGAAAGGATCGAGTGAGCAGTACTTC
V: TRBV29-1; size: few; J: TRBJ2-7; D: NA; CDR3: CSVEEATGFSYEQYF; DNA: TGCAGCGTTGAAGAAGCGACAGGCTTTTCCTACGAGCAGTACTTC
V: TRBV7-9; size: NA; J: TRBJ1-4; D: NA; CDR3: CASSLAAGNEKLFF; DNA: TGTGCCAGCAGCTTAGCGGCGGGTAATGAAAAACTGTTTTTT
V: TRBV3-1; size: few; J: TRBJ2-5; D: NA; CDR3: CASSQGTSQETQYF; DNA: TGTGCCAGCAGCCAAGGGACAAGCCAAGAGACCCAGTACTTC
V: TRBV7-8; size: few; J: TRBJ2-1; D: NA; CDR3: CASSSLFLNEQFF; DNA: TGTGCCAGCAGCTCCTTGTTTTTGAATGAGCAGTTCTTC
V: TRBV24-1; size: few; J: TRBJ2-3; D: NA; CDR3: CATSDIGTSNTQYF; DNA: TGTGCCACCAGTGATATCGGGACATCTAATACGCAGTATTTT
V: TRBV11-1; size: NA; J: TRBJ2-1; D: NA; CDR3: CASSKDWPTYNEQFF; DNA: TGTGCCAGCAGCAAGGACTGGCCTACCTACAATGAGCAGTTCTTC
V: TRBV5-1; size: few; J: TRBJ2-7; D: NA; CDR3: CASSTSPVYSYEQYF; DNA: TGCGCCAGCAGCACCTCCCCGGTCTACTCCTACGAGCAGTACTTC
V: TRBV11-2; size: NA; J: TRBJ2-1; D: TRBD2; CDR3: CASSLETSGGAGNEQFF; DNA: TGTGCCAGCAGCTTAGAAACTAGCGGGGGGGCAGGCAATGAGCAGTTCTTC
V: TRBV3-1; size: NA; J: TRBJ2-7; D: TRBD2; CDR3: CASSPGTSASYEQYF; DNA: TGTGCCAGCAGCCCAGGGACTAGCGCCTCCTACGAGCAGTACTTC
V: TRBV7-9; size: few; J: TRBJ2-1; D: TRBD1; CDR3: CASSLAGQNNEQFF; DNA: TGTGCCAGCAGCTTAGCGGGACAGAACAATGAGCAGTTCTTC
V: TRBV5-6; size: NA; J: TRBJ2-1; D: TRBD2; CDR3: CASSWGLALNEQFF; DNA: TGTGCCAGCAGCTGGGGACTAGCATTGAATGAGCAGTTCTTC
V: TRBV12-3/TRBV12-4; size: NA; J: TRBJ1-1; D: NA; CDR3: CASSWIGGTEAFF; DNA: TGTGCCAGCAGTTGGATTGGGGGCACTGAAGCTTTCTTT
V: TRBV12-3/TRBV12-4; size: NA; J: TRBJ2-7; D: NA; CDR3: CASTRGGGETYEQYF; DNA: TGTGCCAGCACCCGAGGGGGCGGGGAGACCTACGAGCAGTACTTC
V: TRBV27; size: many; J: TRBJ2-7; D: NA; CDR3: CASSLLRGEQYF; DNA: TGTGCCAGCAGTTTACTCAGGGGCGAGCAGTACTTC
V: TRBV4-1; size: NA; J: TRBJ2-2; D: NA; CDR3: CASRVTNTGELFF; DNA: TGCGCCAGCAGGGTAACGAACACCGGGGAGCTGTTTTTT
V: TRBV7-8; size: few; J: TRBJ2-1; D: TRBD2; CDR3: CASSPRSGRPHNEQFF; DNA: TGTGCCAGCAGCCCGCGTAGCGGGAGGCCGCACAATGAGCAGTTCTTC
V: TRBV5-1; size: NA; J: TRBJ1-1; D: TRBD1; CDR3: CASSFTGTGRANTEAFF; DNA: TGCGCCAGCAGCTTTACCGGGACAGGGAGGGCGAACACTGAAGCTTTCTTT